The clone carrying this T cell receptor (beta chain) was seen repeatedly, ten times or more. Its target is not known. TCR beta CDR3 sequences were amplified from RNA transcripts. HTBI primers drove first-round RT-PCR of the TCR CDR3. MiXCR, applied by TCRdb to the multiplex PCR reads, yields one record per CDR3 protein. This sample has roughly 520,000 distinct CDR3 sequences, with approximately 24% found just once. This sample was included in a study of T cells in Graves' hyperthyroidism and ophthalmopathy. Findings and caveats of the study: Most thyroid clonotypes expanded above 0.001 appeared in blood too.

The sequencing sample was made of blood. The source is a woman in her 30s with Graves' ophthalmopathy.

The CDR3 loop reads CASGEASRETQYF. The CDR3 nucleotides read TGTGCCAGCGGGGAGGCTAGCAGGGAGACCCAGTACTTC. This chain links TRBV2 with TRBJ2-5, with D tentatively TRBD2 (6 bases). Per the germline V gene, CDR1 is SNHLY and CDR2 is FYNNEI. The CDR3 runs to 13 residues. Trimming removed 8 bases at V and 5 bases at J, with 15 bases between.